A selection of T cell receptor beta chains follows, all from one sample in a study of blood T cell repertoires in COVID-19. TCRdb's copy holds only in-frame clones and misses some; the assay was immunoSEQ multiplex PCR. The sample yields 120,000 to 150,000 clones, about nine tenths seen once. Sequencing used peripheral blood. The receptors originated from a human donor in a cohort sampled during active COVID-19. CDR3s include the opening cysteine and the closing phenylalanine or tryptophan. Fields, in order: D gene, J gene, V gene, clone size, CDR3 protein, CDR3 DNA. D genes are given only for firm matches. The size entry is marked missing in some rows and otherwise reads once, few, many or a size class.

D: NA; J: TRBJ1-2; V: TRBV30; size: NA; CDR3: CAWSVQANYGYTF; DNA: TGTGCCTGGAGTGTACAGGCTAACTATGGCTACACCTTC
D: TRBD2; J: TRBJ2-3; V: TRBV6-5; size: NA; CDR3: CASSGGAPDTQYF; DNA: TGTGCCAGCAGCGGGGGGGCCCCAGATACGCAGTATTTT
D: TRBD1; J: TRBJ1-2; V: TRBV2; size: NA; CDR3: CASSEWTGTYGYTF; DNA: TGTGCCAGCAGTGAATGGACAGGAACCTATGGCTACACCTTC
D: TRBD1; J: TRBJ2-5; V: TRBV10-3; size: NA; CDR3: CASAGTGYQETQYF; DNA: TGTGCCAGTGCCGGGACAGGGTACCAAGAGACCCAGTACTTC
D: NA; J: TRBJ2-2; V: TRBV5-6; size: once; CDR3: CASSPGLRAGELFF; DNA: TGTGCCAGCAGTCCCGGACTCCGAGCCGGGGAGCTGTTTTTT
D: TRBD2; J: TRBJ2-5; V: TRBV11-2; size: NA; CDR3: CASSFIAGAEQETQYF; DNA: TGTGCCAGCAGCTTCATAGCGGGGGCCGAACAAGAGACCCAGTACTTC
D: NA; J: TRBJ1-3; V: TRBV21-1; size: NA; CDR3: CASSKGGGSGNTIYF; DNA: TGTGCCAGCAGCAAAGGTGGCGGCTCTGGAAACACCATATATTTT
D: NA; J: TRBJ2-7; V: TRBV5-6; size: NA; CDR3: CASSLTGRNEQYF; DNA: TGTGCCAGCAGCTTGACAGGGAGAAACGAGCAGTACTTC
D: TRBD1; J: TRBJ1-5; V: TRBV11-3; size: NA; CDR3: CASSLGGQGYQPQHF; DNA: TGTGCCAGCAGCTTAGGGGGACAGGGGTATCAGCCCCAGCATTTT
D: NA; J: TRBJ1-6; V: TRBV9; size: NA; CDR3: CASSRTGTTDSPLHF; DNA: TGTGCCAGCAGCCGTACCGGGACAACCGATTCACCCCTCCACTTT
D: NA; J: TRBJ1-1; V: TRBV12-3/TRBV12-4; size: NA; CDR3: CASSFFRNTEAFF; DNA: TGTGCCAGCAGTTTTTTCAGGAACACTGAAGCTTTCTTT
D: TRBD1; J: TRBJ1-6; V: TRBV7-2; size: NA; CDR3: CASSSRTGDGSPLHF; DNA: TGTGCCAGCAGCTCGAGGACAGGGGACGGTTCACCCCTCCACTTT
D: TRBD2; J: TRBJ2-4; V: TRBV7-2; size: NA; CDR3: CASSVLAGDNIQYF; DNA: TGTGCCAGCAGCGTCCTAGCGGGGGATAACATTCAGTACTTC
D: TRBD1; J: TRBJ2-3; V: TRBV29-1; size: NA; CDR3: CSAKGQVADTQYF; DNA: TGCAGCGCCAAGGGACAGGTGGCAGATACGCAGTATTTT
D: TRBD2; J: TRBJ2-3; V: TRBV5-4; size: NA; CDR3: CASSLSSGGIDTQYF; DNA: TGTGCCAGCAGCTTGTCTAGCGGGGGGATCGATACGCAGTATTTT
D: NA; J: TRBJ1-1; V: TRBV12-3/TRBV12-4; size: NA; CDR3: CASSLGGNTEAFF; DNA: TGTGCCAGCAGTTTAGGCGGGAACACTGAAGCTTTCTTT
D: TRBD1; J: TRBJ1-4; V: TRBV5-1; size: NA; CDR3: CASSHPRGQGNEKLFF; DNA: TGCGCCAGCAGTCACCCAAGAGGACAGGGGAATGAAAAACTGTTTTTT
D: NA; J: TRBJ1-2; V: TRBV5-1; size: few; CDR3: CASTSTGANYGYTF; DNA: TGCGCCAGCACCTCGACAGGCGCTAACTATGGCTACACCTTC
D: NA; J: TRBJ1-2; V: TRBV11-1; size: once; CDR3: CASSLSYTSYGYTF; DNA: TGTGCCAGCAGCTTAAGTTACACATCCTATGGCTACACCTTC
D: NA; J: TRBJ2-7; V: TRBV6-2/TRBV6-3; size: once; CDR3: CASSFERRHEQYF; DNA: TGTGCCAGCAGTTTCGAAAGGAGGCACGAGCAGTACTTC
D: NA; J: TRBJ1-6; V: TRBV9; size: NA; CDR3: CASSVGGGSYNSPLHF; DNA: TGTGCCAGCAGCGTAGGGGGAGGCTCCTATAATTCACCCCTCCACTTT
D: NA; J: TRBJ2-7; V: TRBV13; size: NA; CDR3: CASSLAQGVQYF; DNA: TGTGCCAGCAGCTTAGCACAGGGAGTGCAGTACTTC
D: TRBD2; J: TRBJ2-1; V: TRBV18; size: NA; CDR3: CASSPSGGGYNEQFF; DNA: TGTGCCAGCTCACCATCCGGGGGGGGCTACAATGAGCAGTTCTTC
D: TRBD1; J: TRBJ1-5; V: TRBV7-2; size: NA; CDR3: CASSLGTGGEPQHF; DNA: TGTGCCAGCAGCTTAGGTACAGGGGGCGAGCCCCAGCATTTT
D: TRBD2; J: TRBJ2-1; V: TRBV5-1; size: NA; CDR3: CASRMSGVYNEQFF; DNA: TGCGCCAGCAGGATGAGCGGGGTGTACAATGAGCAGTTCTTC
D: NA; J: TRBJ2-3; V: TRBV15; size: NA; CDR3: CATSTRGSGTDTQYF; DNA: TGTGCCACCAGCACGAGAGGTAGCGGAACAGATACGCAGTATTTT
D: NA; J: TRBJ1-3; V: TRBV23-1; size: NA; CDR3: CASSQSRYRRNTIYF; DNA: TGCGCCAGCAGTCAATCGAGGTACAGGAGAAACACCATATATTTT
D: NA; J: TRBJ1-6; V: TRBV28; size: few; CDR3: CASRSSGGSPLHF; DNA: TGTGCCAGCAGATCGTCCGGCGGCTCACCCCTCCACTTT
D: NA; J: TRBJ1-2; V: TRBV5-6; size: few; CDR3: CASSFDPGNYGYTF; DNA: TGTGCCAGCAGCTTCGACCCGGGAAACTATGGCTACACCTTC
D: TRBD1; J: TRBJ2-5; V: TRBV7-9; size: once; CDR3: CASSLVTGASETQYF; DNA: TGTGCCAGCAGCTTAGTAACAGGGGCGTCGGAGACCCAGTACTTC
D: NA; J: TRBJ2-1; V: TRBV15; size: NA; CDR3: CATSPETLIYNEQFF; DNA: TGTGCCACCAGCCCCGAGACATTGATATACAATGAGCAGTTCTTC
D: NA; J: TRBJ2-2; V: TRBV7-8; size: NA; CDR3: CASTHFGRGTGELFF; DNA: TGTGCCAGCACCCACTTCGGACGGGGCACCGGGGAGCTGTTTTTT
D: NA; J: TRBJ1-4; V: TRBV27; size: medium-sized; CDR3: CASSLRDSNEKLFF; DNA: TGTGCCAGCAGTTTGAGAGACTCCAATGAAAAACTGTTTTTT
D: NA; J: TRBJ1-1; V: TRBV18; size: NA; CDR3: CASSPQGDIEAFF; DNA: TGTGCCAGCTCACCACAAGGGGATATTGAAGCTTTCTTT
D: NA; J: TRBJ2-3; V: TRBV6-4; size: NA; CDR3: CASSGAASTDTQYF; DNA: TGTGCCAGCAGTGGAGCGGCTAGCACAGATACGCAGTATTTT
D: NA; J: TRBJ1-2; V: TRBV12-3/TRBV12-4; size: NA; CDR3: CASSLGRGNGYTF; DNA: TGTGCCAGCAGTTTAGGCAGGGGTAATGGCTACACCTTC
D: TRBD2; J: TRBJ2-1; V: TRBV13; size: NA; CDR3: CASSPRGAGGVGNEQFF; DNA: TGTGCCAGCAGCCCCCGCGGAGCGGGGGGCGTGGGCAATGAGCAGTTCTTC
D: TRBD1; J: TRBJ2-1; V: TRBV19; size: NA; CDR3: CASSTRTGGLDEQFF; DNA: TGTGCCAGTAGTACGAGGACAGGGGGGTTGGATGAGCAGTTCTTC
D: TRBD1; J: TRBJ1-1; V: TRBV15; size: NA; CDR3: CATSRKTGDTEAFF; DNA: TGTGCCACCAGCAGAAAGACAGGGGACACTGAAGCTTTCTTT
D: NA; J: TRBJ2-5; V: TRBV2; size: NA; CDR3: CASSEGREQETQYF; DNA: TGTGCCAGCAGTGAGGGCAGGGAACAAGAGACCCAGTACTTC
D: TRBD1; J: TRBJ2-3; V: TRBV9; size: NA; CDR3: CASSVGDRGTSTDTQYF; DNA: TGTGCCAGCAGCGTAGGTGACAGGGGGACTTCCACAGATACGCAGTATTTT
D: NA; J: TRBJ1-2; V: TRBV5-6; size: NA; CDR3: CASSLGAFTNYGYTF; DNA: TGTGCCAGCAGCTTGGGGGCTTTTACTAACTATGGCTACACCTTC
D: NA; J: TRBJ2-1; V: TRBV7-8; size: NA; CDR3: CASSLRRYNEQFF; DNA: TGTGCCAGCAGCTTAAGGCGGTACAATGAGCAGTTCTTC
D: TRBD1; J: TRBJ2-6; V: TRBV18; size: NA; CDR3: CASSPNRGAGANVLTF; DNA: TGTGCCAGCTCCCCTAACAGGGGAGCAGGGGCCAACGTCCTGACTTTC
D: NA; J: TRBJ1-2; V: TRBV6-5; size: NA; CDR3: CASKQSGQDNYGYTF; DNA: TGTGCCAGCAAGCAGTCGGGACAAGATAACTATGGCTACACCTTC
D: TRBD2; J: TRBJ2-3; V: TRBV7-8; size: NA; CDR3: CASSLVAGGSTDTQYF; DNA: TGTGCCAGCAGCTTGGTGGCGGGGGGAAGCACAGATACGCAGTATTTT
D: NA; J: TRBJ1-1; V: TRBV19; size: NA; CDR3: CASSLRGASTEAFF; DNA: TGTGCCAGTAGTCTTCGCGGGGCAAGTACTGAAGCTTTCTTT
D: NA; J: TRBJ2-4; V: TRBV5-4; size: once; CDR3: CASSLVDSKGKNIQYF; DNA: TGTGCCAGCAGCTTGGTAGACAGCAAAGGGAAAAACATTCAGTACTTC
D: TRBD2; J: TRBJ2-5; V: TRBV7-8; size: NA; CDR3: CASSLVAGNQETQYF; DNA: TGTGCCAGCAGCTTAGTAGCGGGGAACCAAGAGACCCAGTACTTC
D: TRBD2; J: TRBJ2-5; V: TRBV3-1/TRBV3-2; size: NA; CDR3: CASSQLWRAGGQETQYF; DNA: TGTGCCAGCAGCCAGCTGTGGCGAGCGGGGGGCCAAGAGACCCAGTACTTC
D: TRBD1; J: TRBJ1-1; V: TRBV5-1; size: NA; CDR3: CASSLQGGNTEAFF; DNA: TGCGCCAGCAGCTTACAGGGGGGGAACACTGAAGCTTTCTTT
D: NA; J: TRBJ1-6; V: TRBV2; size: NA; CDR3: CASKASDNSPLHF; DNA: TGTGCCAGCAAAGCAAGTGATAATTCACCCCTCCACTTT
D: TRBD2; J: TRBJ2-3; V: TRBV9; size: NA; CDR3: CASSVEGLAGPTDTQYF; DNA: TGTGCCAGCAGCGTAGAGGGACTAGCGGGACCTACAGATACGCAGTATTTT